The 27 T cell receptor beta chains listed next were all sequenced from one sample in a study of cytomegalovirus exposure and HLA in healthy donors. Researchers ran the PCR with 60 Vbeta and 13 Jbeta primers. Sequencing used immunoSEQ multiplex PCR; TCRdb keeps in-frame clones, though not all of them. This sample yields 58,000 or so clones, of which 75% are seen a single time; around 25% belongs to the top ten. Sequencing was carried out using PBMCs. The receptors stem from a woman aged 40 to 50 in good health and CMV-seropositive.

The chain links TRBV29-1 to TRBJ1-1, with D unclear. Trimming took 7 bases from V and 2 from J, leaving 11 bases between them. CDR3 size: 12 residues. Germline CDR1 reads SQVTM; CDR2 reads ANQGSEA. The CDR3 region is CSAGGGNTEAFF. CDR3 DNA sequence: TGCAGCGCCGGAGGAGGAAACACTGAAGCTTTCTTT.

The rearrangement links TRBV5-6 to TRBJ1-1; 9 positions agree with TRBD1. Germline V gene lookup returns CDR1 SGHDT and CDR2 YYEEEE. Trimming cost V 3 bases and J 4 bases; bases outside gene matches: 7. The CDR3 is made up of 15 amino acids. In DNA, the CDR3 is TGTGCCAGCAGCTCTTTGGACAGGGGTCCCACTGAAGCTTTCTTT. It translates to CASSSLDRGPTEAFF.

The genes are TRBV11-3 and TRBJ1-6, with 8 bases lining up with TRBD1. The CDR3 has 14 residues. The J segment lost 9 bases and the V segment lost 4 bases, leaving 5 bases of the junction unmatched. Germline-derived CDR1 and CDR2 are SGHNT and YENEEA. CDR3 sequence (DNA): TGTGCCAGCAGCTCCTGGACAGGGTCTTCACCCCTCCACTTT. It is translated as CASSSWTGSSPLHF. The entire variable domain, with the rest obtained from reference TRBV11-3 and TRBJ1-6, is as follows: EAGVVQSPRYKIIEKKQPVAFWCNPISGHNTLYWYLQNLGQGPELLIRYENEEAVDDSQLPKDRFSAERLKGVDSTLKIQPAELGDSAVYLCASSSWTGSSPLHFGNGTRLTVT.

This chain connects TRBV7-2 to TRBJ2-1; possibly TRBD2 for D (6 bases). This CDR3 has 13 residues. The germline gives CDR1 SGHTA, CDR2 FQGNSA. Trimming removed 1 base at V and 9 bases at J, with 10 bases between. The CDR3 coding sequence is TGTGCCAGCAGCTTAGAACGGGGGATTGAGCAGTTCTTC. Protein: CASSLERGIEQFF.

The chain combines TRBV9 with TRBJ2-2, with 9 bases that match TRBD1. Germline V lookup: CDR1 SGDLS, CDR2 YYNGEE. CDR3 size: 14 residues. V shed 3 bases, J shed 3 bases, and the junction held 0 bases outside the gene matches. The CDR3 region is CASSGDRDTGELFF. The DNA of the CDR3 is TGTGCCAGCAGCGGGGACAGGGACACCGGGGAGCTGTTTTTT.

The chain joins TRBV2 to TRBJ2-4; 10 bases agree with TRBD1. The trim removed 4 bases at V and 1 base at J, leaving 1 base unmatched. The CDR3 consists of 15 residues. The germline CDR1 and CDR2 sequences are SNHLY and FYNNEI. The CDR3 spells CASSGGQGAKNIQYF. Here the CDR3 DNA reads TGTGCCAGCAGTGGGGGACAGGGGGCCAAAAACATTCAGTACTTC.

This rearrangement joins TRBV5-1 to TRBJ2-3; D remains ambiguous. CDR1 SGHRS and CDR2 YFSETQ come from the germline V gene. CDR3 size: 15 residues. V lost 4 bases, J lost 6 bases, and 18 bases lay in between. The CDR3 nucleotides read TGCGCCAGCAGCCTAGGATCTTCCCCCCCGGATACGCAGTATTTT. This encodes CASSLGSSPPDTQYF.

The J gene is TRBJ2-3, the V gene TRBV6-1; possibly TRBD2 for D (6 bases). Germline V gene sequence: CDR1 MNHNS, CDR2 SASEGT. CDR3 size: 17 residues. V lost 1 base, J lost 0 bases, and 14 bases lay in between. CDR3: CASSEGWGGSSTDTQYF. As DNA, the CDR3 is TGTGCCAGCAGTGAAGGGTGGGGAGGTTCTAGCACAGATACGCAGTATTTT.

The gene calls are TRBV27 and TRBJ2-1, with 9 bases lining up with TRBD1. Germline assignment: CDR1 MNHEY and CDR2 SMNVEV (reference sequence). V was pared by 5 bases and J by 4 bases, with 6 bases of the junction left unmatched. The CDR3 contains 15 residues. CDR3 in amino acids: CASSPDRGVYNEQFF. The CDR3 DNA sequence: TGTGCCAGCAGTCCCGACAGGGGGGTTTACAATGAGCAGTTCTTC.

This clone was seen a single time. V gene TRBV2 combines with J gene TRBJ2-1; the match to TRBD2 covers 11 bases. The V gene's germline CDR1 is SNHLY and CDR2 FYNNEI. The CDR3 has 14 amino acids. V shed 8 bases and J 10 bases; nucleotides not matched to a gene: 10. The CDR3 is CASGGLAALIEQFF. As DNA, the CDR3 is TGTGCCAGCGGGGGACTAGCGGCCCTCATAGAGCAGTTCTTC.

This clone was detected once. V is TRBV5-1 and J is TRBJ2-3, with a weak D call TRBD1 (6 bases). V was trimmed by 1 base and J by 5 bases, leaving 11 bases between them. CDR1 is SGHRS, CDR2 YFSETQ, per germline. This CDR3 is built from 14 residues. Written as DNA, the CDR3 is TGCGCCAGCAGCTTGTGGGGGCAGGTAGATACGCAGTATTTT. It yields the protein CASSLWGQVDTQYF.

This chain joins TRBV11-2 and TRBJ1-4; a possible D gene is TRBD1 (6 bases). Trimming took off 1 base at V and 8 bases at J, with 8 bases between the two ends. Per the germline V gene, CDR1 is SGHAT and CDR2 is FQNNGV. This CDR3 has 13 amino acids. CDR3 region: CASSLGGREKLFF. The CDR3 coding sequence is TGTGCCAGCAGCTTAGGGGGGCGCGAAAAACTGTTTTTT.

The chain links TRBV7-8 to TRBJ1-1; D unclear. CDR1 is SGHVS, CDR2 FQNEAQ, per germline. Between the trimmed V and J ends, which lost 1 base and 8 bases, there was a span of 11 bases. The CDR3 runs 13 residues. The CDR3 reads CASSLGGTNEAFF. The CDR3 region has the DNA TGTGCCAGCAGCTTAGGCGGAACCAACGAAGCTTTCTTT. The full variable domain, completed using reference TRBV7-8 and TRBJ1-1, is GAGVSQSPRYKVAKRGQDVALRCDPISGHVSLFWYQQALGQGPEFLTYFQNEAQLDKSGLPSDRFFAERPEGSVSTLKIQRTQQEDSAVYLCASSLGGTNEAFFGQGTRLTVV.

This clone was observed a handful of times. The chain combines TRBV4-3 with TRBJ2-3; perhaps TRBD2 as D (7 bases). Germline V gene lookup returns CDR1 LGHNA and CDR2 YSLEER. The CDR3 runs 17 residues. Between the trimmed V and J ends, which lost 1 base and 4 bases, there was a span of 18 bases. In DNA form, the CDR3 reads TGCGCCAGCAGCCAAGGGGGGGCGGGAGCCGGGTCAGATACGCAGTATTTT. Translated: CASSQGGAGAGSDTQYF.

V usage is TRBV6-1 and J usage is TRBJ1-3, with D uncertain. From germline, CDR1 is MNHNS and CDR2 SASEGT. V shed 8 bases and J shed 4 bases, with 6 bases lying between them. The CDR3 runs to 11 residues. This CDR3 is CASGLGNTIYF. The CDR3 coding sequence is TGTGCCAGCGGCCTCGGAAACACCATATATTTT.

About this clone: Germline is not matched at one junction end, which may reflect a read error. The chain combines TRBV19 with TRBJ1-2, with 7 bases lining up with TRBD1. The CDR3 covers 14 residues. CDR1 is LNHDA and CDR2 is SQIVND in the germline V gene (reference sequence). CDR3: CASRIGGQLYGYTF. For the CDR3, the DNA is TGTGCCAGTAGGATAGGGGGACAGCTCTATGGCTACACCTTC.

This chain joins TRBV19 and TRBJ2-2, with D perhaps matching TRBD1 (5 bases). This CDR3 contains 15 residues. V was trimmed by 0 bases and J by 1 base, leaving 6 bases between them. Germline assignment: CDR1 LNHDA and CDR2 SQIVND (reference sequence). The CDR3 nucleotides are TGTGCCAGTAGTATAGAGGGGCAGAACACCGGGGAGCTGTTTTTT. It translates to CASSIEGQNTGELFF.

The chain uses TRBV5-5 and TRBJ1-1; 7 bases align to TRBD1. V gave up 4 bases and J gave up 1 base; unmatched junction bases: 16. Germline V gene data show CDR1 as SGHKS and CDR2 as YYEKEE (reference sequence). The CDR3 covers 18 residues. CDR3 nucleotide sequence: TGTGCCAGCAGCCTTAGACAGGGAGGTCAGTTAGGGAACACTGAAGCTTTCTTT. As protein: CASSLRQGGQLGNTEAFF.

The J gene is TRBJ2-6, the V gene TRBV19; weak D call: TRBD1 (5 bases). V was clipped by 1 base and J by 2 bases, with 12 bases between them. CDR1 and CDR2 (germline): LNHDA, SQIVND (reference sequence). CDR3 length: 17 amino acids. CDR3 region: CASSIGGLRPGANVLTF. The DNA of the CDR3 is TGTGCCAGTAGTATAGGGGGCCTCCGTCCTGGGGCCAACGTCCTGACTTTC.

The chain joins TRBV29-1 to TRBJ1-2; the match to TRBD1 covers 10 bases. This CDR3 region has 13 residues. The V gene end was trimmed by 8 bases and the J gene end by 8 bases; junction bases not matched to a gene: 11. CDR1 and CDR2 (germline): SQVTM, ANQGSEA. The CDR3 DNA reads TGCAGCCCGGAACGGGACAGGGGACGCGGCTACACCTTC. Amino acids: CSPERDRGRGYTF.

J is TRBJ1-2 and V is TRBV19, with D possibly being TRBD1 (5 bases). V was trimmed by 5 bases and J by 4 bases, leaving 8 bases between them. Germline V lookup: CDR1 LNHDA, CDR2 SQIVND (reference sequence). The CDR3 runs to 12 residues. CDR3 DNA: TGTGCCAGTAGTGGACAAAGCTATGGCTACACCTTC. This codes for CASSGQSYGYTF.

The chain recombines TRBV30 with TRBJ1-5; 8 positions match TRBD1. The CDR3 totals 15 residues. V was clipped by 0 bases and J by 1 base; unmatched bases: 2. Germline V gene lookup returns CDR1 GTSNPN and CDR2 SVGIG (reference sequence). The CDR3 coding sequence is TGTGCCTGGAGTGTACAGGGGGGAAGCAATCAGCCCCAGCATTTT. Its translation is CAWSVQGGSNQPQHF.

The chain joins TRBV28 to TRBJ2-5; D gene uncertain. CDR1 and CDR2 (germline): MDHEN, SYDVKM. V lost 8 bases and J 5 bases, leaving 24 bases between the germline ends. This CDR3 is 16 amino acids long. The CDR3, as DNA: TGTGCCAGCCTATATCCCATTCCGTACGCCGGGGAGACCCAGTACTTC. It yields the protein CASLYPIPYAGETQYF. The full variable domain, with the rest looked up from reference TRBV28 and TRBJ2-5, is DVKVTQSSRYLVKRTGEKVFLECVQDMDHENMFWYRQDPGLGLRLIYFSYDVKMKEKGDIPEGYSVSREKKERFSLILESASTNQTSMYLCASLYPIPYAGETQYFGPGTRLLVL.

The J gene is TRBJ2-1, the V gene TRBV2; 9 bases align to TRBD1. From germline, CDR1 is SNHLY and CDR2 FYNNEI. CDR3 length: 16 residues. Trimming removed 8 bases from V and 10 bases from J; junction bases left unmatched: 18. CDR3 nucleotide sequence: TGTGCCAGCTTCCAATTCCAAGGGACAGGGCGGTGGGAGCAGTTCTTC. Translation gives CASFQFQGTGRWEQFF.

The count of this clone is one. This chain links TRBV6-1 with TRBJ1-1; 9 bases match TRBD1. Unmatched junction bases numbered 4, after V lost 6 bases and J lost 2 bases. Germline V CDR1 and CDR2: MNHNS, SASEGT. The CDR3 has 14 amino acids. The CDR3 sequence: CASRMGQGNTEAFF. The CDR3 nucleotides are TGTGCCAGCAGAATGGGACAGGGTAACACTGAAGCTTTCTTT.

CDR3 in DNA: TGCGCCAGCAGCCTACAGGGACAGGGGACTAACTATGGCTACACCTTC. It encodes CASSLQGQGTNYGYTF. The chain joins TRBV5-1 to TRBJ1-2; 10 bases are a match to TRBD1. Germline V CDR1 and CDR2: SGHRS, YFSETQ. Trimming took 4 bases from V and 0 from J; bases not matched to a gene: 6. The CDR3 consists of 16 residues.

The rearrangement links TRBV30 to TRBJ2-1; weak D call: TRBD2 (5 bases). V was clipped by 1 base and J by 9 bases, with 16 bases between them. Germline V gene sequence: CDR1 GTSNPN, CDR2 SVGIG (reference sequence). The CDR3 covers 14 residues. The CDR3 DNA is TGTGCCTGGAGTGAACGTATTGTAGAGGGTGAGCAGTTCTTC. Protein: CAWSERIVEGEQFF.